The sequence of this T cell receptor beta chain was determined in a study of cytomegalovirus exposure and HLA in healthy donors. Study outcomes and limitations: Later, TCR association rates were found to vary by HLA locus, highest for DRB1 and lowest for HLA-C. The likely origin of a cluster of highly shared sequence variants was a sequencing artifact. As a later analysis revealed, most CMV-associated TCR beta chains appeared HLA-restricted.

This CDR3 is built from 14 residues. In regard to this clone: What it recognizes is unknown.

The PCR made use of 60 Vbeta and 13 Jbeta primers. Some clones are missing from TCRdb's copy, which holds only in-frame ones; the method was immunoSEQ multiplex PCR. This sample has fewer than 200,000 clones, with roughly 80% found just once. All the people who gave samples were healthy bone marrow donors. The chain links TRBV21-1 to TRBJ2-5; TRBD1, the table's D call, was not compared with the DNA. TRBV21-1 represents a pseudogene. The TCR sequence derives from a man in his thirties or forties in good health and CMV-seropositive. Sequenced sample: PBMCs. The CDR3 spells CASSKALRGETQYF. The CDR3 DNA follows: TGTGCCAGCAGCAAAGCGCTGAGGGGGGAGACCCAGTACTTC.